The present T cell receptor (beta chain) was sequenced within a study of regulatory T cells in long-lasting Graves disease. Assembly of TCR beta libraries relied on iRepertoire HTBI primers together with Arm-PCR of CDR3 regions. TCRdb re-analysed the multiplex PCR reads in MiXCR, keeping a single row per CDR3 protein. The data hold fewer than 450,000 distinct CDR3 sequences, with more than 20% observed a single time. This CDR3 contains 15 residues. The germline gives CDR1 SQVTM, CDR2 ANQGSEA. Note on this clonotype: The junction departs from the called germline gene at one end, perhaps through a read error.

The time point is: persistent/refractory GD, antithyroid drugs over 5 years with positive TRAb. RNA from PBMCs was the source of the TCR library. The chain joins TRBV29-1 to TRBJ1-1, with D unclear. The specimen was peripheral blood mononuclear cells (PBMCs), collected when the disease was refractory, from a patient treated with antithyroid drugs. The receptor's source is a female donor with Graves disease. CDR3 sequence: CSVEDLQDGNTGAFF. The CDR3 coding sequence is TGCAGCGTTGAAGATCTTCAGGACGGAAACACTGGAGCTTTCTTT.